Sequencing of this T cell receptor (beta chain) was carried out in a study of shared clonotypes between healthy human individuals. Looking at the study overall: A few men and a couple of women, aged 18 to 49, were donors.

The naive CD8 population came from CD45RO-negative cells selected for CCR7, without terminally differentiated effector memory CD45RA+ cells. The CDR3 sequence is 16 residues long. Germline V CDR1 and CDR2: MNHEY, SMNVEV (reference sequence). The V and J ends lost 5 bases and 2 bases, in that order; junction bases with no gene match: 8. Produced via immunoSEQ multiplex PCR; TCRdb's table is partial and in-frame only. The table shows about 680,000 clones, with approximately 90% occurring only once. The V gene is TRBV27, the J gene TRBJ2-3, with 9 bases fitting TRBD2. What was sequenced was naive CD8+ T cells sorted from blood. This TCR derives from a man aged 25-40 years in good health. CDR3 loop: CASSPPVAGVTDTQYF. CDR3 DNA: TGTGCCAGCAGTCCCCCAGTAGCGGGAGTCACAGATACGCAGTATTTT.